This TCR beta chain was sequenced during a study of shared clonotypes between healthy human individuals. Assay execution took place at the deep level. Only in-frame clones appear in the TCRdb table, and some are missing; sequencing was by immunoSEQ multiplex PCR. The data hold hundreds of thousands of clones, with roughly 95% observed a single time. The CDR3 covers 14 residues. Germline values: CDR1 SGHVS, CDR2 FQNEAQ. V was clipped by 4 bases and J by 3 bases, with 13 bases between them. CD45RO-negative cells were positively selected for CCR7, leaving out terminally differentiated effector memory CD45RA+ cells. Each donor was a Caucasian adult residing in Nashville, Tennessee. Findings and limits, study-wide: Sequencing depth was predicted to influence how clonotypes are shared among donors.

On this clone itself: Its specificity is unknown.

This chain links TRBV7-8 with TRBJ2-7; D gene unclear. This clonotype originated in a woman aged 25 to 39 in good health. The sequencing sample was made of naive CD8+ T cells sorted from blood. The CDR3 DNA is TGTGCCAGCAGCTCCTACTCGGACGACTACGAGCAGTACTTC. It codes for CASSSYSDDYEQYF.